The T cell receptor beta chain under discussion was sequenced for a study of cytomegalovirus exposure and HLA in healthy donors. Study context: Findings of an earlier analysis included 117 million unique TCR beta sequences from around 180 million T cells. Study-level points and caveats: It was approximately 150 TCR beta chains that were listed as cytomegalovirus-associated.

In the case of this clone: Its target is unknown.

This PCR relied on a set of 60 Vbeta primers and 13 Jbeta primers. Sequencing used immunoSEQ multiplex PCR; TCRdb keeps in-frame clones, though not all of them. The repertoire holds 150,000 to 200,000 clones, with around 68% as singletons. This CDR3 comprises 16 residues. Germline loops: CDR1 MNHNS, CDR2 SASEGT. J gave up 9 bases and V 3 bases, and 9 bases lay outside the gene matches. The specimen sequenced was PBMCs. The rearrangement joins TRBV6-1 to TRBJ2-1; 12 bases line up with TRBD2. The clonotype was recovered from a man aged 50 to 60 in good health and CMV-seronegative. CDR3 amino acids: CASSDYLAGGPGEQFF. CDR3 DNA sequence: TGTGCCAGCAGTGACTATCTAGCGGGGGGGCCAGGTGAGCAGTTCTTC.